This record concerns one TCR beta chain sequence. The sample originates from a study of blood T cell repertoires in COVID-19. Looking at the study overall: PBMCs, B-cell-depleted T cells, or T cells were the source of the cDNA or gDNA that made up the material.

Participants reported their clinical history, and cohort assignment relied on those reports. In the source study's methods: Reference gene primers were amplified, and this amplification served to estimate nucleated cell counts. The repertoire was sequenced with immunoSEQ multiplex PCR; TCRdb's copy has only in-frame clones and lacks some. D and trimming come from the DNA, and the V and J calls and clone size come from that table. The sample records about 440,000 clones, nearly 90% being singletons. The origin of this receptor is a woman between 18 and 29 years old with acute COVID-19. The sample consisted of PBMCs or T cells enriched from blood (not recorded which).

This CDR3 is CAWSPVINTEAFF. DNA for the CDR3: TGTGCCTGGAGTCCGGTTATAAACACTGAAGCTTTCTTT. The chain couples TRBV30 to TRBJ1-1; D unresolved. Germline lookup yields CDR1 GTSNPN and CDR2 SVGIG (reference sequence). The CDR3 consists of 13 residues. Trimming took 2 bases from V and 2 from J, leaving 9 bases between them.